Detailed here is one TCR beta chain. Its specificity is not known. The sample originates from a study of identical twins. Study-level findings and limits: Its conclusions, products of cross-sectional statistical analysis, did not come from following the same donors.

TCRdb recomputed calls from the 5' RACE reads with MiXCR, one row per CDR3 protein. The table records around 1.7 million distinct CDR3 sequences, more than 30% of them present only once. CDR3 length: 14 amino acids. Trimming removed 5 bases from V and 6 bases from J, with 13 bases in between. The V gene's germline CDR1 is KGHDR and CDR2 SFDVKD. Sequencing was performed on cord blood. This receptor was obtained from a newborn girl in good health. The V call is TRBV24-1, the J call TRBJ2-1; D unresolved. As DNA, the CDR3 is TGTGCCACCAGTGCGGCCAACCTATTCAATGAGCAGTTCTTC. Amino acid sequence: CATSAANLFNEQFF.